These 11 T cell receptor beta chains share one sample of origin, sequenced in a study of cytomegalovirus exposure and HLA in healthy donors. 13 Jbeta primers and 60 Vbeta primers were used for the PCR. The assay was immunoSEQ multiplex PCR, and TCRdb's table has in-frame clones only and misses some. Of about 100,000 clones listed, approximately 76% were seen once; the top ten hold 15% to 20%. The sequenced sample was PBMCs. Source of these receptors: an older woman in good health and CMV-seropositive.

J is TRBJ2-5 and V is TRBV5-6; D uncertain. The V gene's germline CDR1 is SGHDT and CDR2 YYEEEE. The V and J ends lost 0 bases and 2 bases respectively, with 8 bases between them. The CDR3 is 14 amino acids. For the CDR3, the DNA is TGTGCCAGCAGCTTGGGTGTAACACAAGAGACCCAGTACTTC. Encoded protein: CASSLGVTQETQYF.

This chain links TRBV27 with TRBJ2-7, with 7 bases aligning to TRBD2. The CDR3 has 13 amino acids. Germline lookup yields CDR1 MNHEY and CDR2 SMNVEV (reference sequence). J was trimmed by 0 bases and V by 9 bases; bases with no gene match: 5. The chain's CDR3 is CASRDYPSYEQYF. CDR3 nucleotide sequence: TGTGCCAGTAGGGACTACCCCTCCTACGAGCAGTACTTC.

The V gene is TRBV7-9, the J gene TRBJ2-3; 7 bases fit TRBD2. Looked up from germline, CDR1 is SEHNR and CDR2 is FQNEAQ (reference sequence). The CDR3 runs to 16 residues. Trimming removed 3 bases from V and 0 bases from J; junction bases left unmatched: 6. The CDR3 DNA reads TGTGCCAGCAGCTTGGGAGGGCTAATTAGCACAGATACGCAGTATTTT. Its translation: CASSLGGLISTDTQYF.

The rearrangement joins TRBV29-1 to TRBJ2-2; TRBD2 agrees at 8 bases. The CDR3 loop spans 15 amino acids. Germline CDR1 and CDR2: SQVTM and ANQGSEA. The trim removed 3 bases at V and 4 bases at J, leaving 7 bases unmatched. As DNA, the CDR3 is TGCAGCGTTGAGATATCTAGCGGGTCCACCGGGGAGCTGTTTTTT. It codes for CSVEISSGSTGELFF.

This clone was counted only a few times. DNA for the CDR3: TGCGCCAGCAGCCAAGGCCGGGAAGATAGCAATCAGCCCCAGCATTTT. This sequence encodes CASSQGREDSNQPQHF. This chain uses TRBV4-1 with TRBJ1-5; D is unclear. The CDR3 extends over 16 amino acids. Trimming took 1 base from V and 0 from J, leaving 10 bases between them. CDR1 and CDR2 from the germline V gene are MGHRA and YSYEKL.

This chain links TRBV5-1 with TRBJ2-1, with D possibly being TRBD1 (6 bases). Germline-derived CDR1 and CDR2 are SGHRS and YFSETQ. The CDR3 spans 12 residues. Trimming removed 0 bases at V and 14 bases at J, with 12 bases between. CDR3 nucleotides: TGCGCCAGCAGCTTGGCACAGGGAGAGAAGTTCTTC. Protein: CASSLAQGEKFF.

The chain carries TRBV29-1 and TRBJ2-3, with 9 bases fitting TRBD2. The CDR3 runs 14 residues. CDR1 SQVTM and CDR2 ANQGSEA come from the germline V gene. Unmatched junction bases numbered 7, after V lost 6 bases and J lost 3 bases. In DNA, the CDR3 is TGCAGCGTCGCGACTAGCGGAACTACAGATACGCAGTATTTT. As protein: CSVATSGTTDTQYF.

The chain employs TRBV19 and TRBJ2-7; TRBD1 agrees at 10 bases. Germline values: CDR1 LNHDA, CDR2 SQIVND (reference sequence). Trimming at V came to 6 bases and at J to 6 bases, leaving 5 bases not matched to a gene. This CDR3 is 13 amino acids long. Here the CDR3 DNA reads TGTGCCAGTAGCGAATGGGACAGGGGCGAGCAGTACTTC. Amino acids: CASSEWDRGEQYF.

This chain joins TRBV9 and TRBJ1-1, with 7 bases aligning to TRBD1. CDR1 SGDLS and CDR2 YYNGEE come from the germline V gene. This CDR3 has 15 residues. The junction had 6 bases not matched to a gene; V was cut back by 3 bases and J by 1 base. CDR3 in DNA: TGTGCCAGCAGCGCAGACGGGACAGCGAACACTGAAGCTTTCTTT. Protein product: CASSADGTANTEAFF.

CDR3 region: CASSPRPMEPNVLTF. The CDR3 DNA sequence: TGCGCCAGCAGCCCGCGGCCAATGGAGCCCAACGTCCTGACTTTC. The rearrangement joins TRBV5-1 to TRBJ2-6; D is undetermined. Trimming took 4 bases from V and 8 from J, leaving 16 bases between them. Germline loops: CDR1 SGHRS, CDR2 YFSETQ. The CDR3 has 15 amino acids.

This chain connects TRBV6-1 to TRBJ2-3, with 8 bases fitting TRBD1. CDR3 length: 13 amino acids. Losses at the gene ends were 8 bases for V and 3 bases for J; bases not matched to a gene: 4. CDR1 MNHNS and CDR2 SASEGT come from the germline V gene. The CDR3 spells CASLTGETDTQYF. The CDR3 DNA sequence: TGTGCCAGCTTGACAGGGGAGACAGATACGCAGTATTTT.